This is a list of T cell receptor beta chains from one sample in a study of T cell repertoires in cytomegalovirus infection. TCRdb redid the calling of the reads with MiXCR, one entry per CDR3 protein. The sample has 150,000 to 200,000 distinct CDR3 sequences, 9.5% seen once. The specimen was PBMCs. The receptors derive from a human donor in good health (CMV status not recorded). Some clones in this sample may be carry-over from other donors' samples. Each CDR3 is given with its conserved first and last residue. Each record gives: D gene, J gene, clone size, V gene, CDR3 protein, CDR3 DNA. D genes are given only for firm matches. Clone size, where shown, is once, few, many, or a class for clones that have expanded.

D gene: .
J gene: TRBJ1-5
clone size: many
V gene: TRBV12-3/TRBV12-4
CDR3 protein: CASSQTGSGNQPQHF
CDR3 DNA: TGTGCCAGCAGTCAAACAGGGTCGGGCAATCAGCCCCAGCATTTT

D gene: .
J gene: TRBJ2-7
clone size: many
V gene: TRBV5-1
CDR3 protein: CASSPEGTKPYEQYF
CDR3 DNA: TGCGCCAGCAGCCCGGAGGGAACAAAGCCCTACGAGCAGTACTTC

D gene: TRBD1
J gene: TRBJ1-4
clone size: few
V gene: TRBV20-1
CDR3 protein: CSAKGQGGEKLFF
CDR3 DNA: TGCAGTGCTAAGGGACAGGGGGGCGAAAAACTGTTTTTT

D gene: TRBD1
J gene: TRBJ2-2
clone size: few
V gene: TRBV12-3/TRBV12-4
CDR3 protein: CASGTGVIGGELFF
CDR3 DNA: TGTGCCTCCGGGACAGGGGTGATCGGGGGGGAGCTGTTTTTT

D gene: .
J gene: TRBJ1-2
clone size: many
V gene: TRBV7-6
CDR3 protein: CASSQTGLRGRYTF
CDR3 DNA: TGTGCCAGCAGCCAAACCGGGCTTCGGGGTCGCTACACCTTC

D gene: .
J gene: TRBJ2-2
clone size: few
V gene: TRBV20-1
CDR3 protein: CSARVGGNTGELFF
CDR3 DNA: TGCAGTGCTAGAGTCGGGGGGAACACCGGGGAGCTGTTTTTT

D gene: TRBD1
J gene: TRBJ2-7
clone size: many
V gene: TRBV11-2
CDR3 protein: CASSLVRGHAYEQYF
CDR3 DNA: TGTGCCAGCAGCTTAGTCAGGGGGCATGCCTACGAGCAGTACTTC

D gene: .
J gene: TRBJ2-1
clone size: many
V gene: TRBV5-5
CDR3 protein: CASSLDAGPREQFF
CDR3 DNA: TGTGCCAGCAGCTTGGATGCTGGGCCACGGGAGCAGTTCTTC

D gene: .
J gene: TRBJ1-1
clone size: .
V gene: TRBV6-6
CDR3 protein: CALRGANTEAFF
CDR3 DNA: TGTGCGCTTCGGGGGGCCAACACTGAAGCTTTCTTT

D gene: .
J gene: TRBJ2-1
clone size: many
V gene: TRBV7-2
CDR3 protein: CASSRDRTTYNEQFF
CDR3 DNA: TGTGCCAGCAGCCGTGACAGGACCACCTACAATGAGCAGTTCTTC

D gene: TRBD2
J gene: TRBJ2-1
clone size: many
V gene: TRBV4-3
CDR3 protein: CASSQVSGLAGGNEQFF
CDR3 DNA: TGCGCCAGCAGCCAAGTCTCGGGACTAGCGGGAGGGAATGAGCAGTTCTTC

D gene: .
J gene: TRBJ1-5
clone size: many
V gene: TRBV6-1
CDR3 protein: CASSESYSNQPQHF
CDR3 DNA: TGTGCCAGCAGTGAAAGCTATAGCAATCAGCCCCAGCATTTT

D gene: .
J gene: TRBJ2-6
clone size: many
V gene: TRBV7-2
CDR3 protein: CATRLDSGANVLTF
CDR3 DNA: TGTGCCACCCGCTTGGATTCTGGGGCCAACGTCCTGACTTTC

D gene: TRBD1
J gene: TRBJ2-4
clone size: .
V gene: TRBV11-2
CDR3 protein: CASTPVGGPGIQYF
CDR3 DNA: TGTGCCAGCACCCCAGTAGGGGGCCCCGGCATTCAGTACTTC

D gene: .
J gene: TRBJ2-1
clone size: .
V gene: TRBV2
CDR3 protein: CASSGQATYNEQFF
CDR3 DNA: TGTGCCAGCAGTGGACAGGCTACCTACAATGAGCAGTTCTTC

D gene: .
J gene: TRBJ1-4
clone size: many
V gene: TRBV7-2
CDR3 protein: CASSSTGQKLFF
CDR3 DNA: TGTGCCAGCAGCTCCACTGGACAGAAACTGTTTTTT